This entry lists 27 T cell receptor beta chains sequenced from one sample in a study of blood T cell repertoires in COVID-19. This table comes from immunoSEQ multiplex PCR, and its TCRdb copy is limited to in-frame clones, with some not included. The repertoire holds under 200,000 clones, with 80% as singletons. The sample was peripheral blood. These TCRs come from a man in his 70s with active or convalescent COVID-19.

The chain couples TRBV27 to TRBJ1-6; D perhaps matches TRBD1 (5 bases). The V and J ends lost 2 bases and 10 bases respectively, with 12 bases between them. The germline CDR1 and CDR2 sequences are MNHEY and SMNVEV (reference sequence). This CDR3 is 14 amino acids long. The CDR3 sequence: CASSLMGGDSPLHF. CDR3 nucleotides: TGTGCCAGCAGTTTAATGGGGGGGGACTCACCCCTCCACTTT.

The chain employs TRBV9 and TRBJ2-3; D possibly corresponds to TRBD1 (6 bases). Germline loops: CDR1 SGDLS, CDR2 YYNGEE. The CDR3 length is 13 residues. V dropped 5 bases and J dropped 2 bases, with 9 bases sitting between them. The CDR3 DNA reads TGTGCCAGCAGTCAGGGGCCCACAGATACGCAGTATTTT. Translation gives CASSQGPTDTQYF.

This chain's CDR3 is CASSLGYGYTF. The CDR3 region has the DNA TGTGCCAGTAGCCTAGGATATGGCTACACCTTC. V and J are TRBV19 and TRBJ1-2; D unclear. Germline loops: CDR1 LNHDA, CDR2 SQIVND (reference sequence). V lost 6 bases and J 5 bases, leaving 7 bases between the germline ends. The CDR3 sequence is 11 residues long.

This sequence joins TRBV30 and TRBJ2-2, with a possible D match to TRBD2 (6 bases). CDR1 and CDR2 from the germline V gene are GTSNPN and SVGIG (reference sequence). The V and J ends lost 1 base and 0 bases respectively, with 9 bases between them. This CDR3 spans 15 amino acids. The CDR3: CAWSGGLSNTGELFF. The CDR3 nucleotides are TGTGCCTGGAGTGGAGGACTATCGAACACCGGGGAGCTGTTTTTT. The whole variable domain, remainder taken from reference TRBV30 and TRBJ2-2, is SQTIHQWPATLVQPVGSPLSLECTVEGTSNPNLYWYRQAAGRGLQLLFYSVGIGQISSEVPQNLSASRPQDRQFILSSKKLLLSDSGFYLCAWSGGLSNTGELFFGEGSRLTVL.

The V and J genes are TRBV2 and TRBJ1-4; the D is unclear. The V end lost 5 bases, the J end lost 0 bases, and 4 bases lay between the germline ends. This CDR3 has 13 residues. CDR1 is SNHLY and CDR2 is FYNNEI in the germline V gene. CDR3 coding DNA: TGTGCCAGCAGTCCCACAACTAATGAAAAACTGTTTTTT. This codes for CASSPTTNEKLFF.

This chain uses TRBV19 with TRBJ1-5; D is unresolved. CDR1 and CDR2 from the germline V gene are LNHDA and SQIVND (reference sequence). Trimming took 3 bases from V and 7 from J, leaving 16 bases between them. The CDR3 contains 15 residues. CDR3 residues: CASSIQVETPQPQHF. The DNA of the CDR3 is TGTGCCAGTAGTATCCAGGTTGAGACGCCGCAGCCCCAGCATTTT.

A few counts support this clone. The genes are TRBV6-5 and TRBJ1-1; maybe TRBD1 (6 bases). V lost 6 bases and J lost 3, with 17 bases in between. Germline V gives CDR1 MNHEY, CDR2 SVGAGI. The CDR3 is 15 residues long. In nucleotides, the CDR3 is TGTGCCAGCAGCTACAGTACAGGGCGGGACACTGAAGCTTTCTTT. Its protein product is CASSYSTGRDTEAFF.

The genes are TRBV5-1 and TRBJ2-5, with a weak D call TRBD2 (6 bases). CDR1 is SGHRS, CDR2 YFSETQ, per germline. The germline V and J ends were trimmed by 0 bases and 5 bases, with 11 bases remaining between them. The CDR3 consists of 14 residues. CDR3 region: CASSLDGSWETQYF. The CDR3 DNA reads as TGCGCCAGCAGCTTGGACGGGAGCTGGGAGACCCAGTACTTC.

The genes are TRBV24-1 and TRBJ2-2, with D unclear. Trimming removed 4 bases from V and 6 bases from J, with 17 bases in between. The germline V gene encodes CDR1 KGHDR and CDR2 SFDVKD. This CDR3 spans 16 amino acids. CDR3 DNA sequence: TGTGCCACCAGTGACGCTGGGCCATCAACCCCCGGGGAGCTGTTTTTT. It specifies CATSDAGPSTPGELFF.

The genes are TRBV5-1 and TRBJ2-1, with 8 bases matching TRBD1. V lost 5 bases, J lost 6 bases, and 10 bases stayed unmatched. The CDR3 extends over 15 amino acids. Germline assignment: CDR1 SGHRS and CDR2 YFSETQ. This chain's CDR3 is CASRVSGTGGNEQFF. The CDR3 DNA sequence: TGCGCCAGCAGAGTATCCGGGACAGGTGGCAATGAGCAGTTCTTC.

The chain recombines TRBV30 with TRBJ1-2; 7 bases map to TRBD1. The germline V gene has CDR1 GTSNPN and CDR2 SVGIG (reference sequence). V was pared by 2 bases and J by 6 bases, with 9 bases of the junction left unmatched. CDR3 size: 14 residues. CDR3 DNA: TGTGCCTGGAGTCCCCAGACAGGGTTAAATGGCTACACCTTC. Protein product: CAWSPQTGLNGYTF.

The V gene is TRBV6-6, the J gene TRBJ2-3, with a tentative D call TRBD2 (5 bases). Trimming pared 5 bases from V and 1 base from J, leaving 16 bases between. The V gene's germline CDR1 is MNHNY and CDR2 SVGAGI (reference sequence). The CDR3 has 16 residues. The CDR3 DNA is TGTGCCAGCAGTCGAAACGGGAATTTGGGCACAGATACGCAGTATTTT. Encoded protein: CASSRNGNLGTDTQYF.

This chain joins TRBV7-8 and TRBJ2-2, with TRBD1 identical over 9 bases. The CDR3 is 14 amino acids. Germline-derived CDR1 and CDR2 are SGHVS and FQNEAQ. With 5 bases clipped from V and 5 bases from J, the junction kept 3 bases outside the gene matches. In nucleotides, the CDR3 is TGTGCCAGCAGCACGACAGGGGGGACCGGGGAGCTGTTTTTT. Its protein product is CASSTTGGTGELFF.

The chain recombines TRBV27 with TRBJ2-7; TRBD2 matches 10 bases. J was trimmed by 3 bases and V by 5 bases; bases with no gene match: 13. This CDR3 has 17 residues. CDR1 is MNHEY and CDR2 is SMNVEV in the germline V gene (reference sequence). This chain's CDR3 is CASSTDPLAGDFYEQYF. The CDR3, as DNA: TGTGCCAGCAGTACCGACCCCCTAGCGGGAGATTTCTACGAGCAGTACTTC.

This clone appeared a few times. The chain uses TRBV11-3 and TRBJ2-1, with a weak D call TRBD2 (5 bases). V lost 5 bases and J lost 6, with 14 bases in between. The CDR3 totals 14 residues. Germline CDR1 and CDR2: SGHNT and YENEEA. CDR3 loop: CASSLSEGSNEQFF. In nucleotides, the CDR3 is TGTGCCAGCAGCCTCAGCGAGGGAAGCAATGAGCAGTTCTTC.

The chain carries TRBV6-5 and TRBJ2-1; TRBD2 matches 7 bases. V lost 8 bases to trimming and J lost 0 bases; unmatched junction nucleotides: 7. Per germline, CDR1 MNHEY and CDR2 SVGAGI. There are 15 residues in the CDR3. The CDR3 spells CASEMGGGSYNEQFF. The CDR3 DNA follows: TGTGCCAGCGAAATGGGCGGGGGCTCCTACAATGAGCAGTTCTTC.

This chain uses TRBV3-1 (or the pseudogene TRBV3-2) with TRBJ2-1; TRBD2 is a possible D gene (5 bases). The CDR3 has 17 amino acids. Germline CDR1 LGHDT, CDR2 YNNKEL (reference sequence). V lost 4 bases and J lost 0, with 16 bases in between. This CDR3 reads CASSRGLVSSSYNEQFF. CDR3 bases: TGTGCCAGCAGCCGCGGACTGGTTAGTAGCTCCTACAATGAGCAGTTCTTC.

The V gene is TRBV18, the J gene TRBJ1-1, with TRBD1 as a possible D gene (5 bases). In germline, CDR1 is KGHSH, CDR2 LQKENI. Deletions cut 6 bases from V and 1 base from J, with 12 bases between. The CDR3 length is 14 residues. The CDR3, as DNA: TGTGCCAGCTCGACTACCGGGGGGAACACTGAAGCTTTCTTT. This encodes CASSTTGGNTEAFF.

The rearrangement uses TRBV5-1 and TRBJ1-1; D gene unclear. CDR1 is SGHRS and CDR2 is YFSETQ in the germline V gene. Trimming removed 2 bases from V and 4 bases from J, with 9 bases in between. The CDR3 loop spans 13 amino acids. In DNA, the CDR3 is TGCGCCAGCAGCTTCCAGGTGGGCACTGAAGCTTTCTTT. Residues: CASSFQVGTEAFF.

The chain joins TRBV7-2 to TRBJ2-7; maybe TRBD1 (5 bases). Trimming took off 5 bases at V and 4 bases at J, with 12 bases between the two ends. The CDR3 covers 13 residues. Germline V gives CDR1 SGHTA, CDR2 FQGNSA. The CDR3 sequence: CASSLDSLYEQYF. Here the CDR3 DNA reads TGTGCCAGCAGCCTAGACAGCCTGTACGAGCAGTACTTC. Combining the CDR3 with reference TRBV7-2 and TRBJ2-7 gives the whole variable domain GAGVSQSPSNKVTEKGKDVELRCDPISGHTALYWYRQSLGQGLEFLIYFQGNSAPDKSGLPSDRFSAERTGGSVSTLTIQRTQQEDSAVYLCASSLDSLYEQYFGPGTRLTVT.

This clone has more than one count but fewer than ten. V usage is TRBV20-1 and J usage is TRBJ1-5; 8 bases align to TRBD1. Germline lookup yields CDR1 DFQATT and CDR2 SNEGSKA (reference sequence). The CDR3 has 16 amino acids. After removal of 3 bases from V and 5 bases from J, the junction contained 12 bases not matched to a gene. As DNA, the CDR3 is TGCAGTGCTAGTCTGTCGACAGGGGCGGCGGATCAGCCCCAGCATTTT. Translation gives CSASLSTGAADQPQHF.

The rearrangement links TRBV6-5 to TRBJ1-1; 7 bases map to TRBD1. In germline, CDR1 is MNHEY, CDR2 SVGAGI. This CDR3 contains 14 residues. V lost 8 bases to trimming and J lost 4 bases; unmatched junction nucleotides: 10. As DNA, the CDR3 is TGTGCCAGCGGGGGCCGACAGGGCGGCACTGAAGCTTTCTTT. This codes for CASGGRQGGTEAFF.

The chain links TRBV6-2 or TRBV6-3 to TRBJ2-1, with 11 positions matching TRBD2. The trim removed 6 bases at V and 8 bases at J, leaving 12 bases unmatched. From germline, CDR1 is MNHEY and CDR2 SVGEGT. The CDR3 has 16 residues. The CDR3 reads CASSPIPSGRWDEQFF. For the CDR3, the DNA is TGTGCCAGCAGCCCCATCCCTAGCGGGAGGTGGGATGAGCAGTTCTTC.

The chain is built from TRBV2 and TRBJ2-5; D is possibly TRBD2 (5 bases). CDR3 size: 15 residues. Between the trimmed V and J ends, which lost 6 bases and 5 bases, there was a span of 19 bases. Germline lookup yields CDR1 SNHLY and CDR2 FYNNEI. This CDR3 is CASSAHDEGYETQYF. The DNA for the CDR3 is TGTGCCAGCAGCGCCCACGATGAGGGATATGAGACCCAGTACTTC.

This chain connects TRBV6-6 to TRBJ1-2, with 7 bases matching TRBD1. This CDR3 comprises 14 residues. V lost 8 bases and J lost 4; bases outside the gene matches: 10. The germline gives CDR1 MNHNY, CDR2 SVGAGI (reference sequence). The CDR3, as DNA: TGTGCCAGCGCACCAGGGGGACTTACCTATGGCTACACCTTC. Translated: CASAPGGLTYGYTF.

In DNA form, the CDR3 reads TGCGCCAGCAGCGCATCAGGGGGTGCTCAGCCCCAGCATTTT. As protein: CASSASGGAQPQHF. The chain links TRBV5-1 to TRBJ1-5, with 7 bases matching TRBD1. V shed 4 bases, J shed 6 bases, and the junction held 7 bases outside the gene matches. The CDR3 covers 14 residues. The germline V gene encodes CDR1 SGHRS and CDR2 YFSETQ.

The chain recombines TRBV4-1 with TRBJ2-5; weak D call: TRBD2 (6 bases). Trimming stripped 4 bases from V and 5 bases from J, with 11 bases between. The CDR3 runs 13 residues. Looked up from germline, CDR1 is MGHRA and CDR2 is YSYEKL. The CDR3 region is CASSPRLVETQYF. The CDR3 nucleotides read TGCGCCAGCAGCCCACGACTAGTTGAGACCCAGTACTTC.